This TCR beta chain derives from a study of OX40 agonist ivuxolimab in advanced cancers. As for the study in general: Enrollees could have had prior anti-PD-1, anti-PD-L1 or anti-CTLA-4 therapy, which more than 30% had received. The study, taken as a whole, reports: Blood T cells, both CD4+ and CD8+, expanded clonally by week 6 at 0.1 to 3.0 mg/kg.

Measured with immunoSEQ multiplex PCR; TCRdb has only the in-frame clones, and not every one. The sample shows tens of thousands of clones, roughly 91% of them seen only once. Drawing of blood for sampling happened at baseline, at cycle 4 day 1, and at cycle 7 day 1. Germline lookup yields CDR1 SGHTA and CDR2 FQGNSA. The length of the CDR3 is 15 residues. J was trimmed by 2 bases and V by 2 bases; bases with no gene match: 5. As to this clone: What it recognizes is unknown.

This material consisted of CD4+ or CD8+ T cells sorted from blood, taken in a trial of the OX40 agonist ivuxolimab. This clonotype was obtained from an adult with an advanced solid tumor such as melanoma, head and neck, liver or kidney cancer. The genes are TRBV7-2 and TRBJ2-7; 8 nucleotides match TRBD1. The CDR3 here is CASSLMGTGTYEQYF. As DNA, the CDR3 is TGTGCCAGCAGCTTAATGGGGACAGGCACCTACGAGCAGTACTTC.